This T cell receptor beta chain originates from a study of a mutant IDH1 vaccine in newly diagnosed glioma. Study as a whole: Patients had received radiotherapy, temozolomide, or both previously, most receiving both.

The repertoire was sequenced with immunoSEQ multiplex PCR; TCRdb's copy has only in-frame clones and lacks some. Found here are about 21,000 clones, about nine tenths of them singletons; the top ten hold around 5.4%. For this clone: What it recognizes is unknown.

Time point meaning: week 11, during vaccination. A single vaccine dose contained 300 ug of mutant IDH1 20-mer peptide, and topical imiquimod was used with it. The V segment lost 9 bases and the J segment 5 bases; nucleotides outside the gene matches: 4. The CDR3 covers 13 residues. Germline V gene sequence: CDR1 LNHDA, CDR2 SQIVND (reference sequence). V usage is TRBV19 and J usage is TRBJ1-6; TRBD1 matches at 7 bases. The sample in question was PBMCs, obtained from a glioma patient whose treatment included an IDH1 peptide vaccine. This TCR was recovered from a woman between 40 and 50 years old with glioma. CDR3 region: CASRDRNNSPLHF. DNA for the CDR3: TGTGCCAGCCGGGACAGAAATAATTCACCCCTCCACTTT. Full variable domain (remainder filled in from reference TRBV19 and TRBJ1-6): DGGITQSPKYLFRKEGQNVTLSCEQNLNHDAMYWYRQDPGQGLRLIYYSQIVNDFQKGDIAEGYSVSREKKESFPLTVTSAQKNPTAFYLCASRDRNNSPLHFGNGTRLTVT.